The clone carrying this TCR beta chain came up once. The antigen remains unidentified. This CDR3 comprises 15 residues. Germline CDR1 and CDR2: SGHTA and FQGNSA. The V and J ends lost 6 bases and 1 base, in that order; junction bases with no gene match: 6. The PCR employed 60 Vbeta primers together with 13 Jbeta primers. Assay used: immunoSEQ multiplex PCR; TCRdb lists only in-frame clones, some missing. Of approximately 150,000 clones listed, 68% are singletons. These data are taken from a study of cytomegalovirus exposure and HLA in healthy donors. Study results and limitations: Common viral pathogens seemed to be connected with several of the most significant clusters, according to a later analysis.

V gene TRBV7-2 combines with J gene TRBJ2-5; TRBD1 matches at 9 bases. The specimen sequenced was PBMCs. The sequence came from a man younger than 40 in good health and CMV-seropositive. The CDR3 DNA reads TGTGCCAGCAGTGATGGACAGGGGCCCCAAGAGACCCAGTACTTC. Translating gives CASSDGQGPQETQYF.